The 18 T cell receptor beta chains below all came from one sample that was sequenced in a study of cytomegalovirus exposure and HLA in healthy donors. This PCR relied on a set of 60 Vbeta primers and 13 Jbeta primers. The assay was immunoSEQ multiplex PCR, and TCRdb's table has in-frame clones only and misses some. The data show roughly 100,000 clones, about 75% seen once. Specimen: PBMCs. Source of these receptors: a man aged 40-49 years in good health and CMV-seronegative.

A few counts support this clone. The chain carries TRBV6-6 and TRBJ1-5; TRBD1 agrees at 9 bases. The CDR3 runs 14 residues. CDR1 and CDR2 (germline): MNHNY, SVGAGI (reference sequence). Losses at the gene ends were 4 bases for V and 3 bases for J; bases not matched to a gene: 1. The CDR3 region has the DNA TGTGCCAGCAGTTGGACAGGGGACAATCAGCCCCAGCATTTT. This sequence encodes CASSWTGDNQPQHF.

The chain employs TRBV7-2 and TRBJ2-7; D may be TRBD2 (6 bases). The CDR3 is 15 residues long. Trimming removed 4 bases at V and 2 bases at J, with 15 bases between. Germline loops: CDR1 SGHTA, CDR2 FQGNSA. Here the CDR3 reads CASSWRRGGAYEQYF. For the CDR3, the DNA is TGTGCCAGCAGCTGGAGGCGGGGAGGAGCCTACGAGCAGTACTTC.

The V call is TRBV25-1, the J call TRBJ1-1; D gene unclear. The V end lost 6 bases, the J end lost 5 bases, and 13 bases lay between the germline ends. The germline CDR1 and CDR2 sequences are MGHDK and SYGVNS. The CDR3 extends over 13 amino acids. DNA of the CDR3: TGTGCCAGCAGCCTAGCGAGTGGGACTGAAGCTTTCTTT. Encoded protein: CASSLASGTEAFF.

This chain connects TRBV7-9 to TRBJ1-6; tentatively, D is TRBD1 (5 bases). V shed 5 bases and J shed 7 bases, with 24 bases lying between them. CDR3 size: 18 residues. The V gene's germline CDR1 is SEHNR and CDR2 FQNEAQ (reference sequence). CDR3: CASSPAYYPRGDNSPLHF. CDR3 DNA: TGTGCCAGCAGCCCCGCCTACTACCCTCGCGGGGACAATTCACCCCTCCACTTT. Full variable domain (rest looked up from reference TRBV7-9 and TRBJ1-6): DTGVSQNPRHKITKRGQNVTFRCDPISEHNRLYWYRQTLGQGPEFLTYFQNEAQLEKSRLLSDRFSAERPKGSFSTLEIQRTEQGDSAMYLCASSPAYYPRGDNSPLHFGNGTRLTVT.

The chain employs TRBV2 and TRBJ1-1; D gene unclear. This CDR3 is 13 amino acids long. V was shortened by 6 bases and J by 0 bases, with 8 bases between the two germline ends. The germline V gene encodes CDR1 SNHLY and CDR2 FYNNEI. CDR3 sequence (DNA): TGTGCCAGCAGGGAAACAGTGAACACTGAAGCTTTCTTT. It is translated as CASRETVNTEAFF. The complete variable domain, with remaining parts taken from reference TRBV2 and TRBJ1-1, reads EPEVTQTPSHQVTQMGQEVILRCVPISNHLYFYWYRQILGQKVEFLVSFYNNEISEKSEIFDDQFSVERPDGSNFTLKIRSTKLEDSAMYFCASRETVNTEAFFGQGTRLTVV.

In regard to this clone: At one end, the junction sequence differs from germline, possibly due to a read error. The V and J genes are TRBV10-2 and TRBJ2-2; 9 bases map to TRBD1. This CDR3 contains 16 residues. In germline, CDR1 is WSHSY, CDR2 SAAADI. CDR3 region: CASSEPTDRGTRELFF. Here the CDR3 DNA reads TGCGCCAGCAGTGAACCGACGGACAGGGGCACCCGGGAGCTGTTTTTT.

The table lists this clone with a count of one. This chain links TRBV7-2 with TRBJ2-5, with TRBD2 matching 8 bases. This CDR3 region has 15 residues. Unmatched junction bases numbered 10, after V lost 5 bases and J lost 5 bases. Germline lookup yields CDR1 SGHTA and CDR2 FQGNSA. The CDR3 loop is CASSPGGAGGETQYF. CDR3 coding DNA: TGTGCCAGCAGCCCCGGGGGGGCTGGAGGGGAGACCCAGTACTTC.

The rearrangement links TRBV28 to TRBJ1-5; D is possibly TRBD1 (5 bases). V shed 2 bases and J shed 3 bases, with 8 bases lying between them. This CDR3 comprises 14 residues. From germline, CDR1 is MDHEN and CDR2 SYDVKM. Here the CDR3 reads CASSLGGTNQPQHF. In DNA form, the CDR3 reads TGTGCCAGCAGTTTAGGAGGGACCAATCAGCCCCAGCATTTT.

This clone was detected only once. The chain has TRBV5-1 and TRBJ2-2, with 12 bases that match TRBD1. The V gene's germline CDR1 is SGHRS and CDR2 YFSETQ. V shed 10 bases and J 0 bases; nucleotides not matched to a gene: 16. This CDR3 has 19 amino acids. The DNA of the CDR3 is TGCGCCCCACGGGTTGGGGGACAGGGGGCTTATACGAACACCGGGGAGCTGTTTTTT. It encodes CAPRVGGQGAYTNTGELFF.

The chain links TRBV2 to TRBJ2-5; 9 nucleotides match TRBD1. TRBJ2-7 matches the DNA end more closely, so the J call is doubtful. Germline lookup yields CDR1 SNHLY and CDR2 FYNNEI. The length of the CDR3 is 16 residues. Here the CDR3 DNA reads TGTGCCAGCAGTGAGCAACTCCCGGGACAGGGCTACGAGCAGTACTTC. Amino acids: CASSEQLPGQGYEQYF.

In this sample, this clone turned up a few times. The V gene is TRBV29-1, the J gene TRBJ1-1; the D gene is possibly TRBD1 (6 bases). Trimming took off 7 bases at V and 1 base at J, with 10 bases between the two ends. This CDR3 comprises 12 residues. Germline V CDR1 and CDR2: SQVTM, ANQGSEA. CDR3 DNA sequence: TGCAGCGCCGGGGGGGCGAACACTGAAGCTTTCTTT. Translated: CSAGGANTEAFF.

The chain combines TRBV7-9 with TRBJ2-3; a possible D gene is TRBD2 (6 bases). Trimming stripped 5 bases from V and 4 bases from J, with 13 bases between. The CDR3 is made up of 14 amino acids. The V gene's germline CDR1 is SEHNR and CDR2 FQNEAQ (reference sequence). The CDR3 sequence is CASSLRLVADTQYF. DNA of the CDR3: TGTGCCAGCAGCCTTAGACTAGTTGCAGATACGCAGTATTTT.

V usage is TRBV9 and J usage is TRBJ2-4, with D possibly matching TRBD1 (5 bases). The V gene's germline CDR1 is SGDLS and CDR2 YYNGEE. The CDR3 extends over 12 amino acids. Trimming shortened V by 5 bases and J by 8 bases, and 11 bases separated the two germline ends. CDR3 coding DNA: TGTGCCAGCAGTCAAGAAGGGGACATTCAGTACTTC. This encodes CASSQEGDIQYF.

V is TRBV10-3 and J is TRBJ1-4, with D perhaps matching TRBD1 (5 bases). The CDR3 extends over 14 amino acids. CDR1 and CDR2 (germline): ENHRY, SYGVKD. Trimming pared 0 bases from V and 13 bases from J, leaving 15 bases between. In nucleotides, the CDR3 is TGTGCCATCAGTGAGTCCACGGACAAGGCTAGACTGTTTTTT. This sequence encodes CAISESTDKARLFF.

As DNA, the CDR3 is TGTGCCAGCAGCTTGGGCAGGGAATACTATGGCTACACCTTC. Amino acids: CASSLGREYYGYTF. The chain employs TRBV5-4 and TRBJ1-2; D is perhaps TRBD1 (5 bases). Germline V lookup: CDR1 SGHNT, CDR2 YYREEE (reference sequence). The CDR3 runs 14 residues. Trimming cost V 0 bases and J 3 bases, with 9 bases left between them.

The J gene is TRBJ2-1, the V gene TRBV10-1; TRBD2 might be the D (7 bases). Germline CDR1 WNHNN, CDR2 SYGVQD (reference sequence). This CDR3 comprises 15 residues. V was clipped by 4 bases and J by 7 bases, with 17 bases between them. Here the CDR3 reads CASSGSGEGWNEQFF. In DNA form, the CDR3 reads TGCGCCAGCAGTGGGTCAGGGGAGGGGTGGAATGAGCAGTTCTTC.

The rearrangement uses TRBV7-9 and TRBJ2-3; perhaps TRBD1 as D (5 bases). V was cut by 2 bases and J by 3 bases, with 9 bases left in between. The CDR3 contains 14 residues. Germline CDR1 is SEHNR and CDR2 is FQNEAQ (reference sequence). The CDR3 region has the DNA TGTGCCAGCAGCTTACAGGGCCGAACAGATACGCAGTATTTT. Translated, it gives CASSLQGRTDTQYF.

CDR3 DNA: TGTGCCAGCAGTTCAAGGGCGGGGGGCTACACCTTC. Its protein product is CASSSRAGGYTF. This chain uses TRBV28 with TRBJ1-2; D gene unclear. The CDR3 is 12 amino acids. V gave up 4 bases and J gave up 8 bases, with 11 bases separating them. Germline V lookup: CDR1 MDHEN, CDR2 SYDVKM.